This T cell receptor beta chain was observed in a study of human T cells and chemical hapten exposure (dated by TCRdb to the early 2020s). For the wider study: For sensitization, 2% DPC in acetone was applied to a 2 cm by 2 cm area of upper inner arm skin. Patients additionally received weekly therapeutic DPC doses to the scalp throughout the approximately 25-week study period. Patch testing on the upper back used Finn chambers containing 0.01% DPC, with scoring done after 6 days according to International Contact Dermatitis Research Group standards. Most of the patients in the cohort were female, and the cohort covered alopecia areata with under or over 50% scalp involvement, alopecia totalis and alopecia universalis. Libraries were combined into a pool for sequencing, and differences in TCR yield between samples came mainly from small differences in library volumes within the pool. In alopecia patients, the study followed how the peripheral blood TCR repertoire changed in vivo over primary and secondary sensitization to diphenylcyclopropenone (DPC), a hapten. Blood samples were taken from patients before sensitization (week 0) and then at 2, 6 and about 24 weeks after DPC sensitization. Nearly 30 alopecia patients gave blood for TCR sequencing at one to four time points (pre-sensitization, 2, 6 and 24 weeks). Study-level results and caveats: Repeated subsampling changed both the strength of the expansion versus patch-test correlation and the threshold at which the correlation became significant. The number of TCRs above 1 in 1000 frequency did not change with DPC sensitization; there was no evidence of global repertoire structure alterations. Expanded TCRs formed significantly more large CDR3 similarity clusters than pre-sensitization or healthy control sets, consistent with antigen-driven responses. Because all patients had alopecia, a presumed autoimmune disease, the immune response of the patients might differ from that of healthy individuals. A positive correlation was found between the number of PT1 expanded TCRs and patch test score, with significance reached at thresholds 8, 16 and 32 but not 4.

According to the germline V gene, CDR1 reads MDHEN and CDR2 reads SYDVKM. V is shortened by 7 bases, J by 4 bases, and the region joining them spans 16 bases. Counted from cysteine to phenylalanine, this CDR3 has 14 amino acids. The read is trimmed to its CDR3 DNA, 42 bases read in frame from base 1. In its sample, this clonotype was seen many times. It lacks a known antigen. Base quality data are lacking; no much larger clone is found one base away. The library was obtained by RACE. TCRdb names NextSeq 500 as the instrument used. Library preparation attached unique molecular identifiers to individual cDNA molecules for quantitative, reproducible TCR counting. For every blood RNA sample, sequencing covered both the TCR alpha and TCR beta chains. From the authors' description of their analysis: A median of roughly 98,000 TCRs per sample was observed, with a range of about 23,224 to 750,000. The Decombinator software suite was used to annotate the V, J and CDR3 of the TCR reads. To make PS versus PT1 abundance plots, every sample was subsampled to the same number of TCRs (28,000). Expanded TCRs were defined as absent before sensitization and observed at least eight times at the 2-week time point. TCRdb took the public reads, trimmed them with fastp at Q25, ran MiXCR for clone calling and kept in-frame beta chains. Duplicate CDR3 protein sequences are folded into a single record with the most common DNA and genes. The V and J calls were not made by the authors but by TCRdb's processing. The sample data list over 100,000 distinct CDR3 sequences, and 9.2% of these were observed just once. The ten largest clones take up approximately 2.8% of the sample.

This specimen's time point label, interpreted: patch test 2, 6 weeks after DPC sensitization. The sample's treatment or condition label, in plain terms: therapeutic diphenylcyclopropenone sensitization with weekly scalp DPC. At each patch-test visit, blood was drawn before the patch test was applied. Patients were considered eligible if aged 18 to 70, diagnosed with alopecia and deemed suitable for DPC therapy, and patients were excluded if pregnant. Total RNA was extracted from unfractionated whole blood that had been collected in Tempus Blood RNA tubes. This TCR derives from a woman between 35 and 50 years old with alopecia areata. Some clones in this sample may be carry-over from other donors' samples. The sequence links TRBV28 to TRBJ1-2, with a weak D call of TRBD1 (6 bases match). Sequenced material: whole blood, taken in connection with sensitization to the hapten diphenylcyclopropenone (DPC). For the CDR3, the sequence is CASNVQGPSYGYTF. In nucleotide form, the sequence is TGTGCCAGCAACGTACAGGGACCATCCTATGGCTACACCTTC.